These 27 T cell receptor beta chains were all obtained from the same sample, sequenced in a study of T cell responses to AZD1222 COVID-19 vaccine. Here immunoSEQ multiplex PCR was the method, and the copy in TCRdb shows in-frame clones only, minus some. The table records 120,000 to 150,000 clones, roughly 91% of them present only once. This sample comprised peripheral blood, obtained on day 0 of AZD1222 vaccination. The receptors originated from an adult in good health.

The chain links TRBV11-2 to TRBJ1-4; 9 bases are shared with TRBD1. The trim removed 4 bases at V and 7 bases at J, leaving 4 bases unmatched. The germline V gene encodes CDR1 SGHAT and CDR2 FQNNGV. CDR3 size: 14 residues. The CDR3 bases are TGTGCCAGCAGCTCGGGACAGGGATCTGAAAAACTGTTTTTT. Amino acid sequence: CASSSGQGSEKLFF.

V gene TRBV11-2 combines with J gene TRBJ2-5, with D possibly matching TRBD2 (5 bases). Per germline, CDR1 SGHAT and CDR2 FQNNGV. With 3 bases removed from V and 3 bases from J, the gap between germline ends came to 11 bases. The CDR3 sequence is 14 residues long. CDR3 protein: CASSFTRAEETQYF. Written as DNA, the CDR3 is TGTGCCAGCAGCTTCACTAGGGCCGAAGAGACCCAGTACTTC. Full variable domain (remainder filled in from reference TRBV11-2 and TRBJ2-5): EAGVAQSPRYKIIEKRQSVAFWCNPISGHATLYWYQQILGQGPKLLIQFQNNGVVDDSQLPKDRFSAERLKGVDSTLKIQPAKLEDSAVYLCASSFTRAEETQYFGPGTRLLVL.

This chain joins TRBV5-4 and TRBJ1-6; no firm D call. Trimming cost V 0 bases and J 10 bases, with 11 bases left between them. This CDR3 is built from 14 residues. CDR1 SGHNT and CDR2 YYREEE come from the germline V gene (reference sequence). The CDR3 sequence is CASSLEQSESPLHF. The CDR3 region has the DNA TGTGCCAGCAGCTTGGAACAGTCCGAATCACCCCTCCACTTT.

The CDR3 region is CASRLDTGGGYGYTF. The CDR3, as DNA: TGCGCCAGCAGACTTGACACAGGGGGCGGGTATGGCTACACCTTC. The chain is built from TRBV5-1 and TRBJ1-2, with TRBD1 matching over 9 bases. CDR1 SGHRS and CDR2 YFSETQ come from the germline V gene. The CDR3 runs 15 residues. V lost 5 bases and J lost 5; bases outside the gene matches: 10.

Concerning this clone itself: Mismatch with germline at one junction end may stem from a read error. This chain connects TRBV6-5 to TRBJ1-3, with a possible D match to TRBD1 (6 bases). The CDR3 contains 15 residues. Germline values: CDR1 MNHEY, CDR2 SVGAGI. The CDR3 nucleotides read TGTGCCAGCAGTTACCGACAGGCCCCTGGAGACACCATATATTTT. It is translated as CASSYRQAPGDTIYF.

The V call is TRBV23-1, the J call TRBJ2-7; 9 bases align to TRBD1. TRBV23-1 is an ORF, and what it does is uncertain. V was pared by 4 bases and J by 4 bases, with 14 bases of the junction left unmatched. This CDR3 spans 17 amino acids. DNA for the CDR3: TGCGCCAGCAGTCCCCCGAACAGGGGGCATGATTATTACGAGCAGTACTTC. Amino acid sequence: CASSPPNRGHDYYEQYF.

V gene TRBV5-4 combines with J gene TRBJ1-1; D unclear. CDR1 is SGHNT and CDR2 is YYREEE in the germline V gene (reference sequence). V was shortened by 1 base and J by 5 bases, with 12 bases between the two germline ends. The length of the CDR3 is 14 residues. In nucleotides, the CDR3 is TGTGCCAGCAGCTTGCAAGGGCGAGGTACTGAAGCTTTCTTT. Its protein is CASSLQGRGTEAFF.

The CDR3 sequence is CATSRIGRTNTGELFF. The CDR3 DNA sequence: TGTGCCACCAGCAGAATAGGACGTACGAACACCGGGGAGCTGTTTTTT. The chain links TRBV15 to TRBJ2-2; D is ambiguous. This CDR3 contains 16 residues. In germline, CDR1 is LNHNV, CDR2 YYDKDF (reference sequence). V was cut by 2 bases and J by 0 bases, with 10 bases left in between.

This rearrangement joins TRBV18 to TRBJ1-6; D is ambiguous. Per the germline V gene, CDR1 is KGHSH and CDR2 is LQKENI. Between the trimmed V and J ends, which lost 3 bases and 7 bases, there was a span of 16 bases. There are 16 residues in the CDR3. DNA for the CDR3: TGTGCCAGCTCACCTATCGGGCTGGGGATGAATTCACCCCTCCACTTT. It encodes CASSPIGLGMNSPLHF.

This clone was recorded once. The CDR3 loop is CASSASTGGRNEQFF. In nucleotides, the CDR3 is TGTGCCAGCAGCGCCTCGACTGGTGGGCGGAATGAGCAGTTCTTC. The chain employs TRBV9 and TRBJ2-1; no clear D gene. Trimming stripped 3 bases from V and 7 bases from J, with 17 bases between. Germline V gene sequence: CDR1 SGDLS, CDR2 YYNGEE. The CDR3 runs 15 residues. Drawing the rest from reference TRBV9 and TRBJ2-1, the complete variable domain is DSGVTQTPKHLITATGQRVTLRCSPRSGDLSVYWYQQSLDQGLQFLIQYYNGEERAKGNILERFSAQQFPDLHSELNLSSLELGDSALYFCASSASTGGRNEQFFGPGTRLTVL.

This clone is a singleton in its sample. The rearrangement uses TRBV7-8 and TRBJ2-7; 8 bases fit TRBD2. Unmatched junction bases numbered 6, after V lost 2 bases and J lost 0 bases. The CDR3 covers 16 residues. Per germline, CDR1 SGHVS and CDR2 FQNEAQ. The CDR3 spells CASSLQVSGDSYEQYF. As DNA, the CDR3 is TGTGCCAGCAGCTTACAAGTTAGCGGGGACTCCTACGAGCAGTACTTC. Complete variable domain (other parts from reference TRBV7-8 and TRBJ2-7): GAGVSQSPRYKVAKRGQDVALRCDPISGHVSLFWYQQALGQGPEFLTYFQNEAQLDKSGLPSDRFFAERPEGSVSTLKIQRTQQEDSAVYLCASSLQVSGDSYEQYFGPGTRLTVT.

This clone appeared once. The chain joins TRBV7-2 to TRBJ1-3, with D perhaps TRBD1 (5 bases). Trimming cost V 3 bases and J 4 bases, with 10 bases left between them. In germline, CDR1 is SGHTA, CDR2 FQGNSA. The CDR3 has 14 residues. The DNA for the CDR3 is TGTGCCAGCAGCTTGGGGCCGCAGGGAAACACCATATATTTT. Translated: CASSLGPQGNTIYF.

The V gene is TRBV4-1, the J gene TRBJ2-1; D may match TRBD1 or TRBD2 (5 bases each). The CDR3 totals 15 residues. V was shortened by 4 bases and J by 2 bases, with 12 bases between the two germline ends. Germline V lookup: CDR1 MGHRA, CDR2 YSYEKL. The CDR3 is CASSPAWDPYNEQFF. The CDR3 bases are TGCGCCAGCAGCCCTGCTTGGGACCCCTACAATGAGCAGTTCTTC.

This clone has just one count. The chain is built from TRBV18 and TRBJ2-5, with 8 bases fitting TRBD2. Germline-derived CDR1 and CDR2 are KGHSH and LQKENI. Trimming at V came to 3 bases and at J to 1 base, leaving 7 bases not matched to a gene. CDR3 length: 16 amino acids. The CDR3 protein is CASSPGASGSQETQYF. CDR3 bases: TGTGCCAGCTCACCGGGGGCTAGCGGGTCCCAAGAGACCCAGTACTTC.

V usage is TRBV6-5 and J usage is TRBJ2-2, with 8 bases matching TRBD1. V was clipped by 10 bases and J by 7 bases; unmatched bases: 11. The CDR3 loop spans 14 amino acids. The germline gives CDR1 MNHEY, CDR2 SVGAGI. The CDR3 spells CATRAGGSNGELFF. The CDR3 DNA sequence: TGTGCCACCAGGGCAGGGGGCTCTAACGGGGAGCTGTTTTTT.

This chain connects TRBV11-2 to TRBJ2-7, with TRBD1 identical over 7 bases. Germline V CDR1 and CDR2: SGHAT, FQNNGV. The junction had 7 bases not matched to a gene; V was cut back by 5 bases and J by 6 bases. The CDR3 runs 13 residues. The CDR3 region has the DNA TGTGCCAGCAGCCTCGGGACAGACTTCGAGCAGTACTTC. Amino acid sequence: CASSLGTDFEQYF.

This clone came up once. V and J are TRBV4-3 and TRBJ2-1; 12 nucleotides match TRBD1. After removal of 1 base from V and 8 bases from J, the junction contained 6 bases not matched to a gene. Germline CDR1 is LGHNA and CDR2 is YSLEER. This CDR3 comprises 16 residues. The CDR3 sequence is CASSQAWGTGGYEQFF. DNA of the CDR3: TGCGCCAGCAGCCAAGCGTGGGGGACAGGGGGCTATGAGCAGTTCTTC.

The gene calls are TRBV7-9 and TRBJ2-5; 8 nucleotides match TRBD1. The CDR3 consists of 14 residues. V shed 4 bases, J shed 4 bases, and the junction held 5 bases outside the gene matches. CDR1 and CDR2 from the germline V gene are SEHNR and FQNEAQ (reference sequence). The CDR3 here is CASSSGQGSETQYF. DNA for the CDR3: TGTGCCAGCAGCTCCGGACAGGGATCAGAGACCCAGTACTTC.

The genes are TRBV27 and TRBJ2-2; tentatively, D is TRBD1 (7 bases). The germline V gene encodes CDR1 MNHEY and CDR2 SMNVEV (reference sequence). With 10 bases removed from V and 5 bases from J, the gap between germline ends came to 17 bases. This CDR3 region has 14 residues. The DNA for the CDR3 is TGTGCCACCCACGAACAGGGGAGGACCGGGGAGCTGTTTTTT. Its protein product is CATHEQGRTGELFF.

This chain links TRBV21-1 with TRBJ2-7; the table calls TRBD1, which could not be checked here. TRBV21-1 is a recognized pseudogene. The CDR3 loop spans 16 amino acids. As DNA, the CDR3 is TGTGCCAGCAGCAAAGGAGGTACAGGGGCTTCCTACGAGCAGTACTTC. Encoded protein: CASSKGGTGASYEQYF.

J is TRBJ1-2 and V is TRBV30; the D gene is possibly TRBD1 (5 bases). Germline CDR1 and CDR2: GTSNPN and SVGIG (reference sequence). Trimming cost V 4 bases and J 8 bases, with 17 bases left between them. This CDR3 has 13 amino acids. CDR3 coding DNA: TGTGCCTGGACCCCGACAGCGCCCGCGGGCTACACCTTC. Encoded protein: CAWTPTAPAGYTF. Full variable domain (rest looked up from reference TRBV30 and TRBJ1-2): SQTIHQWPATLVQPVGSPLSLECTVEGTSNPNLYWYRQAAGRGLQLLFYSVGIGQISSEVPQNLSASRPQDRQFILSSKKLLLSDSGFYLCAWTPTAPAGYTFGSGTRLTVV.

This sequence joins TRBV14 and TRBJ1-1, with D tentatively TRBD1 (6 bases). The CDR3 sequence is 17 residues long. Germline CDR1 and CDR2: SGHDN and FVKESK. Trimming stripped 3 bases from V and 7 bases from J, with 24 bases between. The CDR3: CASSHISGTFGTDEAFF. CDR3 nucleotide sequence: TGTGCCAGCAGCCACATATCCGGGACATTCGGTACGGATGAAGCTTTCTTT. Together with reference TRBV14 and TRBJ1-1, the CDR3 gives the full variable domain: EAGVTQFPSHSVIEKGQTVTLRCDPISGHDNLYWYRRVMGKEIKFLLHFVKESKQDESGMPNNRFLAERTGGTYSTLKVQPAELEDSGVYFCASSHISGTFGTDEAFFGQGTRLTVV.

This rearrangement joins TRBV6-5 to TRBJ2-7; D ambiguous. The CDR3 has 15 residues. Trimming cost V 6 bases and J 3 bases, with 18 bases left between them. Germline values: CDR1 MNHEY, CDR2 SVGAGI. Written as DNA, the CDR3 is TGTGCCAGCAGCTCAATTCTTACCCCTAACTACGAGCAGTACTTC. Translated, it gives CASSSILTPNYEQYF.

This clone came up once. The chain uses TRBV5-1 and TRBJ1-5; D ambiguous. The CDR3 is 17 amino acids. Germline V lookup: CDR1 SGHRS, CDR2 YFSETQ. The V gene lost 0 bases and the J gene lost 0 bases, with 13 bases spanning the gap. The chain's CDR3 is CASSLGMGDISNQPQHF. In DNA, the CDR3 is TGCGCCAGCAGCTTGGGAATGGGCGATATTAGCAATCAGCCCCAGCATTTT.

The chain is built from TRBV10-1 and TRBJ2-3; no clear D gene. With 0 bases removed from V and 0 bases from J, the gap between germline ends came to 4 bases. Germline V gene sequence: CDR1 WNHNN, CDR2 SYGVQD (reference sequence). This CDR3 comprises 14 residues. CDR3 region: CASSESTSTDTQYF. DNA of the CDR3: TGCGCCAGCAGTGAGTCAACTAGCACAGATACGCAGTATTTT.

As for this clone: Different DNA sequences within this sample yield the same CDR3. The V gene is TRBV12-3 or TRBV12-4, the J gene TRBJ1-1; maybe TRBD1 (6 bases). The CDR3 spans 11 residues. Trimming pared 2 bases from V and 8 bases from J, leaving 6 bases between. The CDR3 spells CASSLRGEAFF. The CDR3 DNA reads TGTGCCAGCAGTTTAAGGGGGGAAGCTTTCTTT.

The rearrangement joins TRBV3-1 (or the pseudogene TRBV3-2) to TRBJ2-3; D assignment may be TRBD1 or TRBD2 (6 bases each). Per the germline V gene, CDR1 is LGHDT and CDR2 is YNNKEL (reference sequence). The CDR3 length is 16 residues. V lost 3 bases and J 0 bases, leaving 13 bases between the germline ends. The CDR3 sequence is CASSQGGGPSTDTQYF. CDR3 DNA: TGTGCCAGCAGCCAGGGGGGCGGTCCTAGCACAGATACGCAGTATTTT.